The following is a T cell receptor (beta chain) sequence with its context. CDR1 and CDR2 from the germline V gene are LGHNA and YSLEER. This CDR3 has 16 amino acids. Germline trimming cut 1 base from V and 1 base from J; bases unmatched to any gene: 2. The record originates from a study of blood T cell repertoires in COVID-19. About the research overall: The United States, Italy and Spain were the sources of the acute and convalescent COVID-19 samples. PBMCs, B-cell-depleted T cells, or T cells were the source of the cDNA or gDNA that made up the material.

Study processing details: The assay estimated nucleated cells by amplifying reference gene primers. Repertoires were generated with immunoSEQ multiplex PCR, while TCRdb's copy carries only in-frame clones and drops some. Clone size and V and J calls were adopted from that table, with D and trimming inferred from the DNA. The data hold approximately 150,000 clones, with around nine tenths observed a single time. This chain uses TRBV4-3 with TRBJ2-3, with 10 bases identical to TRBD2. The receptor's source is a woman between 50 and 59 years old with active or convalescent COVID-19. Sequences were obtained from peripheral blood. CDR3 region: CASSQGLAGGTDTQYF. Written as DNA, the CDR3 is TGCGCCAGCAGCCAAGGTCTAGCGGGGGGCACAGATACGCAGTATTTT.